One sample yielded the 12 T cell receptor beta chains listed below, sequenced in a study of blood T cell repertoires in COVID-19. The table came from immunoSEQ multiplex PCR; TCRdb's copy has only in-frame clones and leaves some out. Of around 75,000 clones listed, 85% to 90% are singletons. Sample: peripheral blood. All receptors derive from an older man with active COVID-19.

The CDR3 sequence is CASRGSTGNEQYF. CDR3 coding DNA: TGCGCCAGCAGAGGCTCGACAGGGAACGAGCAGTACTTC. This chain connects TRBV10-2 to TRBJ2-7; TRBD1 agrees at 7 bases. J was trimmed by 5 bases and V by 6 bases; bases with no gene match: 7. This CDR3 has 13 amino acids. Germline CDR1 reads WSHSY; CDR2 reads SAAADI.

Concerning this clone itself: Other nucleotide sequences in the sample specify the same CDR3. The rearrangement links TRBV9 to TRBJ2-5, with 8 bases lining up with TRBD2. Per the germline V gene, CDR1 is SGDLS and CDR2 is YYNGEE. The CDR3 length is 14 residues. After removal of 0 bases from V and 4 bases from J, the junction contained 2 bases not matched to a gene. The chain's CDR3 is CASSVGLAGETQYF. The CDR3 DNA sequence: TGTGCCAGCAGCGTAGGGCTAGCGGGAGAGACCCAGTACTTC.

This clone has only a few counts. The CDR3 sequence is CASGTGSSYNSPLHF. CDR3 sequence (DNA): TGTGCCAGCGGGACAGGGAGCTCCTATAATTCACCCCTCCACTTT. The chain recombines TRBV2 with TRBJ1-6; 9 positions agree with TRBD1. Germline V CDR1 and CDR2: SNHLY, FYNNEI. The CDR3 totals 15 residues. The junction had 2 bases not matched to a gene; V was cut back by 8 bases and J by 0 bases.

CDR3 sequence (DNA): TGTGCCAGCAGCTTAGTTGGTGGACAGGGGGTTGACGATGGCTACACCTTC. Translated, it gives CASSLVGGQGVDDGYTF. This sequence joins TRBV7-2 and TRBJ1-2; 10 positions agree with TRBD1. The CDR3 covers 17 residues. Germline V CDR1 and CDR2: SGHTA, FQGNSA. Losses at the gene ends were 1 base for V and 6 bases for J; bases not matched to a gene: 11.

The V call is TRBV6-5, the J call TRBJ2-5, with D tentatively TRBD1 (6 bases). Germline lookup yields CDR1 MNHEY and CDR2 SVGAGI. There are 12 residues in the CDR3. Deletions cut 6 bases from V and 5 bases from J, with 10 bases between. In nucleotides, the CDR3 is TGTGCCAGCAGCCACACAGGGGAGACCCAGTACTTC. Its protein is CASSHTGETQYF.

The chain carries TRBV7-6 and TRBJ2-7; D remains ambiguous. The CDR3 contains 13 residues. Trimming removed 1 base from V and 6 bases from J, with 10 bases in between. The germline V gene has CDR1 SGHVS and CDR2 FNYEAQ. The CDR3 DNA is TGTGCCAGCAGCTTAGGGGCACTGTTCGAGCAGTACTTC. Its translation is CASSLGALFEQYF.

This CDR3 reads CASTKTGGWDYGYTF. Here the CDR3 DNA reads TGTGCCAGCACCAAAACAGGGGGTTGGGACTATGGCTACACCTTC. This sequence joins TRBV7-2 and TRBJ1-2, with 8 bases lining up with TRBD1. V shed 7 bases and J 3 bases; nucleotides not matched to a gene: 10. The CDR3 runs to 15 residues. CDR1 is SGHTA, CDR2 FQGNSA, per germline.

This chain connects TRBV25-1 to TRBJ2-3, with 12 bases lining up with TRBD2. Germline V gene data show CDR1 as MGHDK and CDR2 as SYGVNS. The V gene end was trimmed by 6 bases and the J gene end by 7 bases; junction bases not matched to a gene: 5. This CDR3 is 14 amino acids long. The chain's CDR3 is CASSPSGRGNTQYF. CDR3 bases: TGTGCCAGCAGCCCTAGCGGGAGGGGCAATACGCAGTATTTT.

The rearrangement joins TRBV5-4 to TRBJ2-2, with a weak D call TRBD2 (5 bases). V was shortened by 0 bases and J by 0 bases, with 9 bases between the two germline ends. The germline V gene has CDR1 SGHNT and CDR2 YYREEE (reference sequence). CDR3 length equals 16 residues. CDR3 sequence (DNA): TGTGCCAGCAGCTTGGGGCGGGCAGCGAACACCGGGGAGCTGTTTTTT. This gives the protein CASSLGRAANTGELFF.

V gene TRBV6-5 combines with J gene TRBJ2-7, with a possible D match to TRBD1 (6 bases). In germline, CDR1 is MNHEY, CDR2 SVGAGI. This CDR3 comprises 14 residues. The V end was cut by 0 bases, the J end by 7 bases, with 13 bases between. CDR3 DNA sequence: TGTGCCAGCAGTTACTCGCAGGGGAGTCGGGAGCAGTACTTC. The encoded protein is CASSYSQGSREQYF.

V gene TRBV11-3 combines with J gene TRBJ2-7; 14 bases line up with TRBD2. Unmatched junction bases numbered 12, after V lost 2 bases and J lost 6 bases. The CDR3 length is 18 residues. CDR1 SGHNT and CDR2 YENEEA come from the germline V gene. DNA of the CDR3: TGTGCCAGCAGCTTATGGCCAGGGGGACTAGCGGGAGTGGGCGAGCAGTACTTC. Its protein is CASSLWPGGLAGVGEQYF.

The CDR3 reads CASGPYEQYF. Here the CDR3 DNA reads TGCGCCAGCGGGCCCTACGAGCAGTACTTC. The chain has TRBV5-1 and TRBJ2-7; D unresolved. CDR1 is SGHRS and CDR2 is YFSETQ in the germline V gene. The CDR3 runs 10 residues. V was pared by 7 bases and J by 2 bases, with 4 bases between.